The TCR beta chain described here comes from a study of technical replicates of blood from a handful of donors. The assay was immunoSEQ multiplex PCR, and TCRdb's table has in-frame clones only and misses some. Seen here are 45,000 to 65,000 clones, about 95% observed once, and the top ten hold around 3%. Germline V gene sequence: CDR1 MGHDK, CDR2 SYGVNS. Trimming took 3 bases from V and 2 from J; bases not matched to a gene: 6. This CDR3 is 15 amino acids long. The sequence came from a human donor in good health. Some clones in this sample may be carry-over from other donors' samples. Specimen: PBMCs. The chain is built from TRBV25-1 and TRBJ2-7; 8 positions match TRBD2. The CDR3 here is CASSDAKRGTYEQYF. CDR3 nucleotide sequence: TGTGCCAGCAGTGACGCTAAGCGGGGGACCTACGAGCAGTACTTC.